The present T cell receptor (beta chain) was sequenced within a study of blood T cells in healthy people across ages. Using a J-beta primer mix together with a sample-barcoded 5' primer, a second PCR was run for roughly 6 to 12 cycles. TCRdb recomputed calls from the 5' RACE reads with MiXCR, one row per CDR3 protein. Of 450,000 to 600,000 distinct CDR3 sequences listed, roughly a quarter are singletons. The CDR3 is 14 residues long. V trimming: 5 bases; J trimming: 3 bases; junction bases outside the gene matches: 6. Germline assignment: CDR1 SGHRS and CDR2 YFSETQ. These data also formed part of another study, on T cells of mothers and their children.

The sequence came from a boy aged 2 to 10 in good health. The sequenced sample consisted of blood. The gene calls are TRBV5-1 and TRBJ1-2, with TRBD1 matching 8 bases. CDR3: CASRYDRGDYGYTF. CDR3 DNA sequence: TGCGCCAGCAGGTACGACAGGGGCGACTATGGCTACACCTTC.